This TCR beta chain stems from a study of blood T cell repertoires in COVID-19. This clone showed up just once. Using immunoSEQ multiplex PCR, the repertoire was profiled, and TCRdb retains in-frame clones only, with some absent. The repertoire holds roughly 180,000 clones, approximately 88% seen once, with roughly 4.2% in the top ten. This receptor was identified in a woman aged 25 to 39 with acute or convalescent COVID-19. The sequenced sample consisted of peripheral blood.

CDR3 protein: CASSFAGNQPQHF. CDR3 bases: TGTGCCAGCAGCTTCGCGGGGAATCAGCCCCAGCATTTT. The chain couples TRBV11-2 to TRBJ1-5; D unresolved. The CDR3 is 13 amino acids. Trimming stripped 3 bases from V and 4 bases from J, with 7 bases between. Germline CDR1 SGHAT, CDR2 FQNNGV.